This T cell receptor beta chain was recorded in a study of OX40 agonist ivuxolimab in advanced cancers. Germline values: CDR1 ENHRY, CDR2 SYGVKD. The CDR3 spans 15 residues. Drawing of blood for sampling happened at baseline, at cycle 4 day 1, and at cycle 7 day 1. Study observations and caveats: Expanded clones belonging to CD8+ T cells outnumbered, on average, those of CD4+. Those patients achieving a partial response at 0.1-3.0 mg/kg showed among the lowest clonal expansion. Low normalized clonal expansion also occurred in some nonresponding patients.

Clones were sequenced by immunoSEQ multiplex PCR, and TCRdb holds only the in-frame ones, with some missing. Of tens of thousands of clones in the sample, 80% to 90% were seen once. With regard to this clone: The antigen remains unidentified. The junction and the germline gene differ at one end; a read error may be behind it.

The sequencing here drew on CD4+ or CD8+ T cells sorted from blood, taken in a trial of the OX40 agonist ivuxolimab. V and J are TRBV10-3 and TRBJ2-1, with 10 bases fitting TRBD2. The source is an adult with an advanced solid tumor such as melanoma, head and neck, liver or kidney cancer. The CDR3 DNA reads as TGTGACATCAGTGAACAAGCGGGGGGGGACAATGAGCAGTTCTTC. It encodes CDISEQAGGDNEQFF.